This TCR beta chain was captured by sequencing in a study of blood T cell repertoires in COVID-19. As originally analysed: Estimates of nucleated cell counts were drawn from the amplification of reference gene primers. Repertoires were generated with immunoSEQ multiplex PCR, while TCRdb's copy carries only in-frame clones and drops some. V, J and clone size reflect that table, while D and trimming were determined from the DNA. Altogether 120,000 or so clones are present, over 75% being singletons, with the ten largest covering about 6.2%. Trimming cost V 7 bases and J 1 base; bases outside gene matches: 5. CDR1 and CDR2 from the germline V gene are SNHLY and FYNNEI. CDR3 length equals 15 residues.

The source of this sequence is an elderly man with active or convalescent COVID-19. Sequenced input: peripheral blood. The V call is TRBV2, the J call TRBJ2-5, with TRBD2 matching 11 bases. The CDR3 DNA reads as TGTGCCAGCAATCCACTAGCGGGGGTCCAAGAGACCCAGTACTTC. Amino acids: CASNPLAGVQETQYF.